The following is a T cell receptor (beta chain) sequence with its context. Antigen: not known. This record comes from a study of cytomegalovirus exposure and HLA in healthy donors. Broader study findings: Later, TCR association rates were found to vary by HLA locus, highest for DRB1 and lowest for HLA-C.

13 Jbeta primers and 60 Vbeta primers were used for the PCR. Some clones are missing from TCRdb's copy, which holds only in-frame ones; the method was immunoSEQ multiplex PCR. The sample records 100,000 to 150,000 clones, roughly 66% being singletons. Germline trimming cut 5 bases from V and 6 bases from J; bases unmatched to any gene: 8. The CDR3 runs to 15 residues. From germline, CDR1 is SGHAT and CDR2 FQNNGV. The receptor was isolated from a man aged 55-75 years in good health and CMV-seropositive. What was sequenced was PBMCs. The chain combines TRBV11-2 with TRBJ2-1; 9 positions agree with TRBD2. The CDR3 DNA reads TGTGCCAGCAGCCTACGGGGACTAGCAACCAATGAGCAGTTCTTC. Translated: CASSLRGLATNEQFF.